Below are 32 T cell receptor beta chains sequenced from a single sample in a study of glioma-infiltrating T cells after dendritic cell vaccination. Clones were read by immunoSEQ multiplex PCR, and TCRdb kept only the in-frame ones, dropping some. The sample consists of tens of thousands of clones, 82% of them appearing once. Sequencing was performed on blood, taken before dendritic cell vaccination. The receptors shown here come from a human donor with glioblastoma.

The chain couples TRBV19 to TRBJ1-5; no clear D. Trimming stripped 3 bases from V and 0 bases from J, with 21 bases between. Germline V gives CDR1 LNHDA, CDR2 SQIVND (reference sequence). The CDR3 contains 19 residues. The CDR3 reads CASSIGGSDHYFSNQPQHF. The CDR3 DNA sequence: TGTGCCAGTAGTATTGGAGGGTCAGACCATTATTTTAGCAATCAGCCCCAGCATTTT.

This clone came up a few times. This chain joins TRBV4-1 and TRBJ2-2, with 8 bases lining up with TRBD1. This CDR3 spans 16 amino acids. From germline, CDR1 is MGHRA and CDR2 YSYEKL. V gave up 6 bases and J gave up 0 bases; unmatched junction bases: 6. The CDR3, as DNA: TGCGCCAGCAGACGCGGACAGGGAACGAACACCGGGGAGCTGTTTTTT. It yields the protein CASRRGQGTNTGELFF.

The rearrangement uses TRBV11-2 and TRBJ2-7, with D possibly TRBD1 on 6 matching bases. The CDR3 has 15 residues. Germline-derived CDR1 and CDR2 are SGHAT and FQNNGV. Trimming removed 4 bases from V and 1 base from J, with 14 bases in between. The CDR3 bases are TGTGCCAGCAGCTCGTACCGGGACAAGTCCTACGAGCAGTACTTC. Its translation is CASSSYRDKSYEQYF.

J is TRBJ2-3 and V is TRBV7-6; 11 bases map to TRBD2. Trimming at V came to 2 bases and at J to 10 bases, leaving 17 bases not matched to a gene. Germline CDR1 and CDR2: SGHVS and FNYEAQ. This CDR3 spans 18 amino acids. Written as DNA, the CDR3 is TGTGCCAGCAGCTTATTAGTAGCGGGAGGGTCAGGACCCACATCGCAGTATTTT. Its protein product is CASSLLVAGGSGPTSQYF.

The rearrangement links TRBV2 to TRBJ2-1, with 12 bases identical to TRBD2. V shed 8 bases and J 5 bases; nucleotides not matched to a gene: 13. The CDR3 spans 17 residues. Per germline, CDR1 SNHLY and CDR2 FYNNEI. This chain's CDR3 is CASQHRGLAGFNNEQFF. The CDR3 bases are TGTGCCAGCCAACACCGAGGACTAGCGGGATTTAACAATGAGCAGTTCTTC.

The chain uses TRBV5-1 and TRBJ1-2; D is unclear. The CDR3 covers 12 residues. From germline, CDR1 is SGHRS and CDR2 YFSETQ. V was clipped by 0 bases and J by 7 bases, with 7 bases between them. CDR3 coding DNA: TGCGCCAGCAGCTTGGAAGGGAGTGGCTACACCTTC. Its protein is CASSLEGSGYTF.

The J gene is TRBJ2-1, the V gene TRBV2, with 7 bases fitting TRBD1. J was trimmed by 1 base and V by 6 bases; bases with no gene match: 6. CDR3 length: 15 amino acids. The germline CDR1 and CDR2 sequences are SNHLY and FYNNEI. CDR3 protein: CASSSGDRSYNEQFF. For the CDR3, the DNA is TGTGCCAGCAGCTCCGGGGACAGATCCTACAATGAGCAGTTCTTC.

The chain combines TRBV19 with TRBJ2-7; TRBD1 aligns across 10 bases. V trimming: 3 bases; J trimming: 3 bases; junction bases outside the gene matches: 5. The CDR3 has 15 residues. Germline CDR1 reads LNHDA; CDR2 reads SQIVND (reference sequence). This CDR3 is CASSIKGTGVYEQYF. The DNA of the CDR3 is TGTGCCAGTAGTATTAAGGGGACAGGGGTCTACGAGCAGTACTTC.

The rearrangement uses TRBV6-1 and TRBJ2-3; D gene uncertain. V shed 6 bases and J shed 3 bases, with 4 bases lying between them. In germline, CDR1 is MNHNS, CDR2 SASEGT. The CDR3 length is 11 residues. CDR3 DNA sequence: TGTGCCAGCAGGTTAACAGATACGCAGTATTTT. It is translated as CASRLTDTQYF.

The V gene is TRBV6-1, the J gene TRBJ2-1; the match to TRBD1 covers 12 bases. Losses at the gene ends were 5 bases for V and 11 bases for J; bases not matched to a gene: 10. The CDR3 sequence is 15 residues long. Per the germline V gene, CDR1 is MNHNS and CDR2 is SASEGT. The CDR3 sequence: CASSSAPGQGAQQFF. CDR3 in DNA: TGTGCCAGCAGTTCGGCTCCGGGACAGGGGGCACAGCAGTTCTTC.

The rearrangement uses TRBV5-4 and TRBJ1-2; 8 positions match TRBD1. Germline V gene data show CDR1 as SGHNT and CDR2 as YYREEE (reference sequence). The CDR3 is made up of 13 amino acids. V lost 2 bases, J lost 10 bases, and 7 bases stayed unmatched. Here the CDR3 reads CASSLTGGNDYTF. CDR3 DNA sequence: TGTGCCAGCAGCTTAACAGGGGGGAATGACTACACCTTC. The full variable domain, with the rest looked up from reference TRBV5-4 and TRBJ1-2, is ETGVTQSPTHLIKTRGQQVTLRCSSQSGHNTVSWYQQALGQGPQFIFQYYREEENGRGNFPPRFSGLQFPNYSSELNVNALELDDSALYLCASSLTGGNDYTFGSGTRLTVV.

The chain couples TRBV5-6 to TRBJ2-7, with TRBD2 matching over 7 bases. Trimming took 0 bases from V and 7 from J; bases not matched to a gene: 7. Germline V lookup: CDR1 SGHDT, CDR2 YYEEEE. CDR3 length equals 14 residues. CDR3 in DNA: TGTGCCAGCAGCTTGGTGCGGGGGTTGGGTGAGCAGTACTTC. This codes for CASSLVRGLGEQYF. The full variable domain, in which reference TRBV5-6 and TRBJ2-7 provide the parts outside the CDR3, is DAGVTQSPTHLIKTRGQQVTLRCSPKSGHDTVSWYQQALGQGPQFIFQYYEEEERQRGNFPDRFSGHQFPNYSSELNVNALLLGDSALYLCASSLVRGLGEQYFGPGTRLTVT.

V is TRBV7-9 and J is TRBJ1-1, with TRBD1 matching 8 bases. The germline V gene encodes CDR1 SEHNR and CDR2 FQNEAQ (reference sequence). The CDR3 totals 15 residues. After removal of 2 bases from V and 5 bases from J, the junction contained 7 bases not matched to a gene. CDR3 region: CASSLYTGGRTEAFF. DNA of the CDR3: TGTGCCAGCAGCTTATATACAGGGGGGAGGACTGAAGCTTTCTTT. Looking up the rest from reference TRBV7-9 and TRBJ1-1 gives the full variable domain: DTGVSQNPRHKITKRGQNVTFRCDPISEHNRLYWYRQTLGQGPEFLTYFQNEAQLEKSRLLSDRFSAERPKGSFSTLEIQRTEQGDSAMYLCASSLYTGGRTEAFFGQGTRLTVV.

This clone turned up a few times. The J gene is TRBJ1-2, the V gene TRBV6-1, with a tentative D call TRBD1 (6 bases). Germline V gene sequence: CDR1 MNHNS, CDR2 SASEGT. The CDR3 is 13 residues long. The V and J ends lost 5 bases and 0 bases respectively, with 7 bases between them. In DNA, the CDR3 is TGTGCCAGCAGTTGGGACACTAACTATGGCTACACCTTC. Its translation is CASSWDTNYGYTF.

The CDR3 bases are TGTGCCAGCAGTCAAGCAGGGTTGCTTCAGCCCCAGTATTTT. Amino acid sequence: CASSQAGLLQPQYF. The rearrangement uses TRBV28 and TRBJ1-5; D is possibly TRBD1 (5 bases). The J call may be mistaken, given a closer DNA end match to TRBJ2-3. The V gene's germline CDR1 is MDHEN and CDR2 SYDVKM. The CDR3 is made up of 14 amino acids.

This chain connects TRBV5-1 to TRBJ1-5; no firm D call. The CDR3 covers 14 residues. V dropped 4 bases and J dropped 4 bases, with 12 bases sitting between them. Germline V CDR1 and CDR2: SGHRS, YFSETQ. As DNA, the CDR3 is TGCGCCAGCAGCCTGGACGGGGTAAATCAGCCCCAGCATTTT. Its protein is CASSLDGVNQPQHF.

A single count supports this clone. This chain links TRBV6-1 with TRBJ1-5; 8 nucleotides agree with TRBD1. The CDR3 sequence is 14 residues long. V shed 8 bases, J shed 9 bases, and the junction held 12 bases outside the gene matches. CDR1 and CDR2 from the germline V gene are MNHNS and SASEGT. In nucleotides, the CDR3 is TGTGCCAGCCACCAGGGACAGGACTATCGGCCCCAGCATTTT. The encoded protein is CASHQGQDYRPQHF.

The V gene is TRBV2, the J gene TRBJ2-2; 9 bases line up with TRBD2. The CDR3 contains 13 residues. Germline values: CDR1 SNHLY, CDR2 FYNNEI. Trimming at V came to 10 bases and at J to 6 bases, leaving 6 bases not matched to a gene. The CDR3 DNA follows: TGTGCCACTGCGGGGGGGATGGCCGGGGAGCTGTTTTTT. Residues: CATAGGMAGELFF.

This chain joins TRBV5-4 and TRBJ1-1; the D is unclear. Trimming took off 4 bases at V and 5 bases at J, with 12 bases between the two ends. The germline V gene encodes CDR1 SGHNT and CDR2 YYREEE (reference sequence). The CDR3 is 13 amino acids. The CDR3: CASSPMGRTEAFF. CDR3 coding DNA: TGTGCCAGCAGCCCGATGGGGAGGACTGAAGCTTTCTTT.

V is TRBV7-3 and J is TRBJ2-3; 10 bases are shared with TRBD2. The CDR3 is made up of 18 amino acids. V was clipped by 4 bases and J by 3 bases; unmatched bases: 13. CDR1 and CDR2 from the germline V gene are SGHTA and FQGTGA. DNA for the CDR3: TGTGCCAGCAGCTCGGGAGGGCTAGCGGGAGAGGGGACAGATACGCAGTATTTT. This encodes CASSSGGLAGEGTDTQYF.

To note about this clone: Other DNA sequences in this specimen translate into the identical CDR3. The chain has TRBV19 and TRBJ2-5, with D tentatively TRBD1 (7 bases). Germline CDR1 LNHDA, CDR2 SQIVND (reference sequence). The V gene lost 4 bases and the J gene lost 5 bases, with 8 bases spanning the gap. This CDR3 contains 12 residues. The DNA for the CDR3 is TGTGCCAGTAGTACAGGGGGGGAGACCCAGTACTTC. It is translated as CASSTGGETQYF.

The genes are TRBV29-1 and TRBJ2-2; TRBD2 aligns across 8 bases. The CDR3 extends over 17 amino acids. Germline V gene sequence: CDR1 SQVTM, CDR2 ANQGSEA. J was trimmed by 4 bases and V by 7 bases; bases with no gene match: 17. The CDR3 DNA reads as TGCAGCGCAGACTTCGGGGGGGCGGGAGTTGGCACCGGGGAGCTGTTTTTT. This codes for CSADFGGAGVGTGELFF.

J is TRBJ2-3 and V is TRBV6-5; D might be TRBD1 (6 bases). Trimming stripped 5 bases from V and 10 bases from J, with 10 bases between. Per germline, CDR1 MNHEY and CDR2 SVGAGI. The CDR3 is 11 amino acids. As DNA, the CDR3 is TGTGCCAGCAGTCAGGGGTTGGCGCAGTATTTT. This translates into CASSQGLAQYF.

The CDR3 bases are TGTGCCAGCAGCTTAGATCGGGTGGGCACTGAAGCTTTCTTT. Translating it yields CASSLDRVGTEAFF. The chain is built from TRBV11-2 and TRBJ1-1, with D unclear. V dropped 0 bases and J dropped 4 bases, with 9 bases sitting between them. The germline V gene encodes CDR1 SGHAT and CDR2 FQNNGV. The CDR3 is made up of 14 amino acids.

This rearrangement joins TRBV5-4 to TRBJ1-4, with D unresolved. The V gene's germline CDR1 is SGHNT and CDR2 YYREEE (reference sequence). The CDR3 contains 13 residues. The ends were cut back, 0 bases at V and 7 bases at J, with 7 bases in the middle. CDR3 DNA: TGTGCCAGCAGCTTGGATGCAGGTGAAAAACTGTTTTTT. Translation: CASSLDAGEKLFF.

The rearrangement uses TRBV6-5 and TRBJ1-2, with 10 bases fitting TRBD1. The germline V gene encodes CDR1 MNHEY and CDR2 SVGAGI. V was clipped by 6 bases and J by 6 bases; unmatched bases: 7. The CDR3 has 14 amino acids. The CDR3 DNA reads as TGTGCCAGCAGCGACAGGGGGCGAGGGAATGGCTACACCTTC. Translating gives CASSDRGRGNGYTF.

This clone was detected once. The chain uses TRBV5-4 and TRBJ1-3; D not resolved. Between the trimmed V and J ends, which lost 0 bases and 4 bases, there was a span of 11 bases. The CDR3 sequence is 15 residues long. CDR1 is SGHNT, CDR2 YYREEE, per germline (reference sequence). For the CDR3, the DNA is TGTGCCAGCAGCTTGGATCCGGGTCTAGGAAACACCATATATTTT. It encodes CASSLDPGLGNTIYF.

J is TRBJ2-2 and V is TRBV11-2; the match to TRBD1 covers 10 bases. After removal of 1 base from V and 6 bases from J, the junction contained 5 bases not matched to a gene. Germline values: CDR1 SGHAT, CDR2 FQNNGV. The CDR3 extends over 16 amino acids. The CDR3 spells CASSLVRTGGPGELFF. CDR3 DNA: TGTGCCAGCAGCTTAGTGAGGACAGGGGGTCCCGGGGAGCTGTTTTTT.

The chain links TRBV15 to TRBJ2-5; D possibly corresponds to TRBD1 (6 bases). Deletions cut 3 bases from V and 5 bases from J, with 16 bases between. CDR1 is LNHNV, CDR2 YYDKDF, per germline (reference sequence). The CDR3 consists of 15 residues. The CDR3 loop is CATSSQGSELETQYF. In DNA form, the CDR3 reads TGTGCCACCAGCAGTCAGGGGTCAGAGCTGGAGACCCAGTACTTC. Variable domain in full (rest from reference TRBV15 and TRBJ2-5): DAMVIQNPRYQVTQFGKPVTLSCSQTLNHNVMYWYQQKSSQAPKLLFHYYDKDFNNEADTPDNFQSRRPNTSFCFLDIRSPGLGDTAMYLCATSSQGSELETQYFGPGTRLLVL.

The rearrangement joins TRBV9 to TRBJ2-3; TRBD2 matches at 12 bases. There are 17 residues in the CDR3. V gave up 0 bases and J gave up 1 base; unmatched junction bases: 3. Germline V gene data show CDR1 as SGDLS and CDR2 as YYNGEE. CDR3 sequence: CASSVAPSGGGTDTQYF. For the CDR3, the DNA is TGTGCCAGCAGCGTAGCTCCTAGCGGGGGGGGCACAGATACGCAGTATTTT.

The chain carries TRBV6-5 and TRBJ1-5; 10 positions agree with TRBD1. The V gene end was trimmed by 7 bases and the J gene end by 7 bases; junction bases not matched to a gene: 7. Germline V lookup: CDR1 MNHEY, CDR2 SVGAGI. The CDR3 runs 14 residues. CDR3 bases: TGTGCCAGCAAACCGGGACAGGGGTTCCAGCCCCAGCATTTT. Its translation is CASKPGQGFQPQHF.

The chain has TRBV10-3 and TRBJ2-5; D gene ambiguous. This CDR3 has 15 residues. The V and J ends lost 2 bases and 0 bases respectively, with 10 bases between them. Germline loops: CDR1 ENHRY, CDR2 SYGVKD. In DNA form, the CDR3 reads TGTGCCATCAGTGAGAGAGGTACTTACCAAGAGACCCAGTACTTC. Encoded protein: CAISERGTYQETQYF.